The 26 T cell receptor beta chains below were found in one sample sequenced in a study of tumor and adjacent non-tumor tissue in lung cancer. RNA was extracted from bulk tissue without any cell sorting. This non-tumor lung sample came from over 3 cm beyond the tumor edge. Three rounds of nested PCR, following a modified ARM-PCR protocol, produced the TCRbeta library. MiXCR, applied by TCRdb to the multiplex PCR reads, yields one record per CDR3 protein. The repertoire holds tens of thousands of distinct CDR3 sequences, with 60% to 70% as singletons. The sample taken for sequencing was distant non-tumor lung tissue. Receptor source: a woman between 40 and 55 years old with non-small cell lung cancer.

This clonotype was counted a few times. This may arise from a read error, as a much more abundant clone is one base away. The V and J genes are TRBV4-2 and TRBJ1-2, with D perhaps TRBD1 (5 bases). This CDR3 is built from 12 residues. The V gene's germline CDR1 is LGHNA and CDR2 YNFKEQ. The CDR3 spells CTSSQGPGGYTF. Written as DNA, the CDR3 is TGTACCAGCAGCCAGGGACCCGGTGGCTACACCTTC.

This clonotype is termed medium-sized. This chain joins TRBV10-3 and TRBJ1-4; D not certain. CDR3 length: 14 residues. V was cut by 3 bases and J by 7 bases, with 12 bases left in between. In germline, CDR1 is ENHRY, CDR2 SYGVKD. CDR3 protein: CAISDEGRGEKLFF. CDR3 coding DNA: TGTGCCATCAGTGACGAGGGAAGAGGTGAAAAACTGTTTTTT.

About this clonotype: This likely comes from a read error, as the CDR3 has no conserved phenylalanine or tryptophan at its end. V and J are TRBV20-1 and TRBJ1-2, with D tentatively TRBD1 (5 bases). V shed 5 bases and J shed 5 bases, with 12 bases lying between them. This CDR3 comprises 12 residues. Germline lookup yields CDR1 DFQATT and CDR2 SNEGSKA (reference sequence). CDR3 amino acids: CSAGTGEYGYTL. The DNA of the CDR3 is TGCAGTGCTGGGACGGGGGAATATGGCTACACCTTA.

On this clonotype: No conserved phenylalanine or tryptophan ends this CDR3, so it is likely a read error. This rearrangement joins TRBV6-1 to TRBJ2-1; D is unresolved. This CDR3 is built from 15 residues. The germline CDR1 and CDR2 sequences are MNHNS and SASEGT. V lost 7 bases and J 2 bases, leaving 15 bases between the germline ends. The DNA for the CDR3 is TGTGCCAGCACAGTTCCATGGTACACCTACAATGAGCAGTTCCTC. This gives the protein CASTVPWYTYNEQFL.

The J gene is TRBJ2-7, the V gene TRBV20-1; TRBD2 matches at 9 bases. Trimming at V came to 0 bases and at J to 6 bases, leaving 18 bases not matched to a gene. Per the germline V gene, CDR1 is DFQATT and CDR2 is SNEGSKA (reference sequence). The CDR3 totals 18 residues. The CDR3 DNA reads TGCAGTGCTAGAGATTGTGCTAGCGGGGACCATGGAGGCTCCGAGCAGTACTTC. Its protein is CSARDCASGDHGGSEQYF.

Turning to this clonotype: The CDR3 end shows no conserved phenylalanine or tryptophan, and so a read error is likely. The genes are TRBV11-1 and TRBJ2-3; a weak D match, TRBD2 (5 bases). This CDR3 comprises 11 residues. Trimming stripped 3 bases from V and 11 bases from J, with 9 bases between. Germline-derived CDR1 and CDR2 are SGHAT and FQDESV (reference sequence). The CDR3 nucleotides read TGTGCCAGCAGCTTTCTAAGCGGGCAGTATCTT. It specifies CASSFLSGQYL.

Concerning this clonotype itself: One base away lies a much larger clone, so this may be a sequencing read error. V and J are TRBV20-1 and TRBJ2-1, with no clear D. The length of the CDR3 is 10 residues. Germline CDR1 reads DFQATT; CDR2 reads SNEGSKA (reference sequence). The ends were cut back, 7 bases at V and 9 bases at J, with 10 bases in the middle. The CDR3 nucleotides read TGCAGTGTCGGTACAACTGAGCAGTTCTTC. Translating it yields CSVGTTEQFF.

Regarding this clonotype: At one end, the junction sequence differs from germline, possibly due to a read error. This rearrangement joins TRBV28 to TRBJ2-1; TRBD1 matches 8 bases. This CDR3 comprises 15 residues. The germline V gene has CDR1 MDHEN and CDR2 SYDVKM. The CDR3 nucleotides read TGTGCCAGCAGTAGCAGGGGGCGCACCTACGATGAGCGGTTCTTC. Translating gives CASSSRGRTYDERFF. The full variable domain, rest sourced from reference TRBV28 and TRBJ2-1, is DVKVTQSSRYLVKRTGEKVFLECVQDMDHENMFWYRQDPGLGLRLIYFSYDVKMKEKGDIPEGYSVSREKKERFSLILESASTNQTSMYLCASSSRGRTYDERFFGPGTRLTVL.

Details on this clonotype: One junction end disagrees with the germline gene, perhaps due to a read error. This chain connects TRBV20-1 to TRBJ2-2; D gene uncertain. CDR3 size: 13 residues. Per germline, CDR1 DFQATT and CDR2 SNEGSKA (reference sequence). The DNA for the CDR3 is TGCAATGCTGGAAAAAGGTTGTCCGGGGAGCTGTTTTTT. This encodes CNAGKRLSGELFF.

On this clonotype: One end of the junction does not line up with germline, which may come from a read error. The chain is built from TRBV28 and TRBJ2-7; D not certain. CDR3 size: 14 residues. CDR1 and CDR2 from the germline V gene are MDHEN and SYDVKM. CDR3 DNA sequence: TGTGCGAGCAGTTTATCGTCAGGCCTCTACGAGCGGTACTTC. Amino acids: CASSLSSGLYERYF. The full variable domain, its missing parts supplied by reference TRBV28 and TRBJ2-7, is DVKVTQSSRYLVKRTGEKVFLECVQDMDHENMFWYRQDPGLGLRLIYFSYDVKMKEKGDIPEGYSVSREKKERFSLILESASTNQTSMYLCASSLSSGLYERYFGPGTRLTVT.

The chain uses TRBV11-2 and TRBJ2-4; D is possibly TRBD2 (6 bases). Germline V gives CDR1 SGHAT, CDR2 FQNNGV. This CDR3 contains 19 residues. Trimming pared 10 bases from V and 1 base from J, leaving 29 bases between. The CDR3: CAINLDRGAGRRAKNIQYF. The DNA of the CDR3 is TGTGCCATCAACCTAGATCGCGGCGCGGGGAGGAGGGCCAAAAACATTCAGTACTTC. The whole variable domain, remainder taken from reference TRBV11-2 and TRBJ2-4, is EAGVAQSPRYKIIEKRQSVAFWCNPISGHATLYWYQQILGQGPKLLIQFQNNGVVDDSQLPKDRFSAERLKGVDSTLKIQPAKLEDSAVYLCAINLDRGAGRRAKNIQYFGAGTRLSVL.

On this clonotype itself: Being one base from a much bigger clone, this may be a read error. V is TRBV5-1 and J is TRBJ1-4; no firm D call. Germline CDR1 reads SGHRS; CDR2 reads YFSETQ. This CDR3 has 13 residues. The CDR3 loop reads CASSRSEVEKQFF. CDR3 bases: TGCGCCAGCAGCCGGAGCGAGGTGGAAAAACAGTTTTTT.

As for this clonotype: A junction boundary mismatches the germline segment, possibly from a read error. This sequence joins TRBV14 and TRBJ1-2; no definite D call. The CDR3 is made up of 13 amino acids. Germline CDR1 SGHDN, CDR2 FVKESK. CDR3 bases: TGTGTCAGCAGCCGAGGACCCAACTATGGCTACACCTTC. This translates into CVSSRGPNYGYTF.

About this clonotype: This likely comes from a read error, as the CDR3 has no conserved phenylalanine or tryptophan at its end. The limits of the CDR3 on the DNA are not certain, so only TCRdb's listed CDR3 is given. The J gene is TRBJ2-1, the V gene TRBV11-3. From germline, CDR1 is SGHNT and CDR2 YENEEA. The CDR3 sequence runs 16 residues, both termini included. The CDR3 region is CASSPRPRSSYNEHFL.

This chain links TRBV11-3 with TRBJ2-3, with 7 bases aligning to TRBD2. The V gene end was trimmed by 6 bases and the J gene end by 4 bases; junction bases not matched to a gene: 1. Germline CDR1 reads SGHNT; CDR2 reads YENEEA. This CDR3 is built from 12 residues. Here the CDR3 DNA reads TGTGCCAGCAGACGGGAGGCAGATACGCAGTATTTT. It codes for CASRREADTQYF.

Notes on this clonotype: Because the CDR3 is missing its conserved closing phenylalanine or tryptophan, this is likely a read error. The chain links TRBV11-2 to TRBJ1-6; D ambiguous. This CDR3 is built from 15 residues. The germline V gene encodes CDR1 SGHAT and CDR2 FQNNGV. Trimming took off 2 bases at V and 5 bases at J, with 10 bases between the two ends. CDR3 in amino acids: CASSLTSENNSPLHI. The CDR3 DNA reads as TGTGCCAGCAGCTTAACCTCGGAGAATAATTCACCCCTCCACATT.

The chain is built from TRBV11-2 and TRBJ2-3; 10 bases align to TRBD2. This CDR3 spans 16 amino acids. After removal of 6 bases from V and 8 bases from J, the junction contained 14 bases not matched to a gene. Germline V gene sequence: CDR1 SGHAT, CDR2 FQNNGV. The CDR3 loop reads CASRPPIAGGIGTQYF. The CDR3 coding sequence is TGTGCCAGCAGACCTCCTATAGCGGGGGGCATAGGTACGCAGTATTTT.

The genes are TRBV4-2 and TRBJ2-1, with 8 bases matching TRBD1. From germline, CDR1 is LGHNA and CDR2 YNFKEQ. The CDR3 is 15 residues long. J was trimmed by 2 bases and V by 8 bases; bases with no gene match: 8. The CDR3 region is CASEPGQGAYNEQFF. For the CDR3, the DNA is TGTGCCAGCGAACCAGGACAGGGAGCCTACAATGAGCAGTTCTTC.

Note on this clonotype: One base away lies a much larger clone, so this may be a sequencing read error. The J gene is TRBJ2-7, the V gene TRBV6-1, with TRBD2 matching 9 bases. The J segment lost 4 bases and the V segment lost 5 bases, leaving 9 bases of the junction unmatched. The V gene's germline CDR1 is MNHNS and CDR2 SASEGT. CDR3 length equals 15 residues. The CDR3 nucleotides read TGTGCCAGCAGTCAATCTAGCGGGGAACCATACGAGCAGTACTTC. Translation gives CASSQSSGEPYEQYF.

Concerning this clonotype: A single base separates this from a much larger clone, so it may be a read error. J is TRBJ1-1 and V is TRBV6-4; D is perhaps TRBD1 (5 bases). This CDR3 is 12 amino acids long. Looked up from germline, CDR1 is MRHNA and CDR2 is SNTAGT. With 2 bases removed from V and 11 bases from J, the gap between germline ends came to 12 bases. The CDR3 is CASSDGAGRAFF. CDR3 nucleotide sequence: TGTGCCAGCAGTGACGGCGCAGGGAGGGCTTTCTTT.

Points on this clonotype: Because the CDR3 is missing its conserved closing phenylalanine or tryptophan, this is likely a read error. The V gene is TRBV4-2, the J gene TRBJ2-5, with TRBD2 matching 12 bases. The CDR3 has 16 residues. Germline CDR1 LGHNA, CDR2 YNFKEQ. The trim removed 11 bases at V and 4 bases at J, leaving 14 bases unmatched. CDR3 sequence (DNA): TGTGCCTGCAACACCCTAGCGGGAGGGCCGGGAGAGACCCAGTACTAC. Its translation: CACNTLAGGPGETQYY.

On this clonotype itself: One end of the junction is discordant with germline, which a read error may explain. CDR3 sequence: CAAVSTGRTDRQYF. The CDR3 nucleotides read TGCGCAGCAGTGTCGACAGGGCGCACAGATAGGCAGTATTTT. This chain links TRBV10-2 with TRBJ2-3; 7 bases agree with TRBD1. There are 14 residues in the CDR3. Germline V lookup: CDR1 WSHSY, CDR2 SAAADI.

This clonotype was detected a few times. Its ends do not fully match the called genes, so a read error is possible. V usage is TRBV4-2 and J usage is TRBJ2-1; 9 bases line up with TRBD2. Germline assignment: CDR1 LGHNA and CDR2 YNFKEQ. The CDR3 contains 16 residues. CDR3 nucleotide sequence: TGTGCCAGTAGCCAAGGGACTAGCAGGGATATAAATGAGCAGTTCTTC. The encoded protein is CASSQGTSRDINEQFF.

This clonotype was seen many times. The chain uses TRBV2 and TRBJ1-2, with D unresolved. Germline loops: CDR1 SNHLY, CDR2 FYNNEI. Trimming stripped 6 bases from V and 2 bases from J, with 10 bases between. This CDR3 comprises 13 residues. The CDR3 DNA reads TGTGCCAGCAGCCACGGAGGCAACTATGGCTACACCTTC. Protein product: CASSHGGNYGYTF.

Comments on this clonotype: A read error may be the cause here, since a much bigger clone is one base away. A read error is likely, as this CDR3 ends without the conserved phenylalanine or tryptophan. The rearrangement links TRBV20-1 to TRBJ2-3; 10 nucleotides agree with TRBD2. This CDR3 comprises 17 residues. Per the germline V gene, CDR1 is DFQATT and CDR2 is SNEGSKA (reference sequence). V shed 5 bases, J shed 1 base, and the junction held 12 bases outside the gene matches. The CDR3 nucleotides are TGCAGTGCTCCACTAGCGGGAAGGGGGCAAGGCACAGATACGCAGTATTCT. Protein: CSAPLAGRGQGTDTQYS.

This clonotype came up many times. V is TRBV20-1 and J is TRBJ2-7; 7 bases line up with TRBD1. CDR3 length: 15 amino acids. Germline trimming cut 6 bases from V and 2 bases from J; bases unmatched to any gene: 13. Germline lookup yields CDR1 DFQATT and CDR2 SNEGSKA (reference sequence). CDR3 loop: CSATTGPYGAYEQYF. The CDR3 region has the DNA TGCAGTGCAACGACAGGGCCCTACGGGGCCTACGAGCAGTACTTC.